This T cell receptor beta chain was observed in a study of blood T cell repertoires in COVID-19. On the study more broadly: Donors in the United States, Italy and Spain gave samples during acute or convalescent COVID-19. PBMCs, B-cell-depleted T cells, or T cells provided the cDNA or gDNA that made up the material.

V lost 3 bases, J lost 4 bases, and 15 bases lay in between. CDR3 size: 14 residues. Germline V CDR1 and CDR2: SQVTM, ANQGSEA. Per the authors' pipeline: From reference gene primer amplification, estimates of nucleated cell counts were derived. TCRdb's table, derived via immunoSEQ multiplex PCR, lists solely in-frame clones and lacks some. Clone size and the V and J calls come from that table; the DNA yielded D and trimming. Seen here are roughly 80,000 clones, approximately 78% observed once, and the top ten hold 18%. This clonotype originated in a woman aged 60-75 years with acute or convalescent COVID-19. Sequenced material: peripheral blood. The V gene is TRBV29-1, the J gene TRBJ2-5, with D perhaps matching TRBD1 (6 bases). The CDR3 spells CSVDSLQGPETQYF. The CDR3 DNA sequence: TGCAGCGTTGATTCTTTACAGGGCCCAGAGACCCAGTACTTC.